This passage covers 27 T cell receptor beta chains from one sample sequenced in a study of shared clonotypes between healthy human individuals. Terminally differentiated effector memory CD45RA+ cells were left out of the naive CD8 fraction, which was CD45RO-negative and positively selected for CCR7. TCRdb keeps only in-frame clones here, not all; method: immunoSEQ multiplex PCR. There are just over 2,000,000 clones in the sample; roughly 94% occur only once, and approximately 1.2% lies in the top ten. The sequencing sample was made of naive CD8+ T cells sorted from blood. Receptors were obtained from a man in his late teens or twenties in good health.

V usage is TRBV6-5 and J usage is TRBJ1-1; maybe TRBD1 (5 bases). The V end lost 6 bases, the J end lost 4 bases, and 12 bases lay between the germline ends. The CDR3 contains 13 residues. Germline CDR1 MNHEY, CDR2 SVGAGI. Here the CDR3 reads CASSSGTITEAFF. CDR3 DNA: TGTGCCAGCAGCTCCGGGACCATCACTGAAGCTTTCTTT.

The chain couples TRBV6-5 to TRBJ2-1; 10 bases align to TRBD2. Trimming took 2 bases from V and 6 from J; bases not matched to a gene: 4. The CDR3 has 15 residues. The germline V gene encodes CDR1 MNHEY and CDR2 SVGAGI. CDR3: CASSYDLAGVNEQFF. CDR3 coding DNA: TGTGCCAGCAGTTACGATCTAGCGGGGGTCAATGAGCAGTTCTTC.

A remark on this clone: Given a much more abundant clone one base away, this may be a read error. The identical CDR3 is also encoded by other nucleotide sequences in the sample. The rearrangement links TRBV7-9 to TRBJ1-1, with D possibly being TRBD1 (5 bases). The CDR3 runs 13 residues. CDR1 is SEHNR, CDR2 FQNEAQ, per germline (reference sequence). Trimming cost V 5 bases and J 1 base, with 8 bases left between them. This CDR3 reads CASSPTENTEAFF. In nucleotides, the CDR3 is TGTGCCAGCAGCCCGACAGAGAACACTGAAGCTTTCTTT.

This clone has only a few counts. Other DNA sequences in the same sample also yield this CDR3. The V gene is TRBV9, the J gene TRBJ2-7, with D unresolved. Germline lookup yields CDR1 SGDLS and CDR2 YYNGEE. The length of the CDR3 is 13 residues. The ends were cut back, 0 bases at V and 0 bases at J, with 4 bases in the middle. CDR3 DNA sequence: TGTGCCAGCAGCGTAGAGGACTCCTACGAGCAGTACTTC. Translation gives CASSVEDSYEQYF.

V gene TRBV10-1 combines with J gene TRBJ2-3; 9 bases are shared with TRBD1. Germline lookup yields CDR1 WNHNN and CDR2 SYGVQD (reference sequence). This CDR3 contains 17 residues. V shed 4 bases, J shed 6 bases, and the junction held 14 bases outside the gene matches. As DNA, the CDR3 is TGCGCCAGCAGTGTATCATCCGGGACAGGGTTCTTTGATACGCAGTATTTT. Residues: CASSVSSGTGFFDTQYF.

A word on this clone: This sample also contains other DNA sequences that code for the same CDR3. The V gene is TRBV7-9, the J gene TRBJ2-3, with D tentatively TRBD2 (6 bases). There are 12 residues in the CDR3. V was pared by 3 bases and J by 6 bases, with 7 bases between. The germline CDR1 and CDR2 sequences are SEHNR and FQNEAQ (reference sequence). The CDR3, as DNA: TGTGCCAGCAGCTTTGGGGGGGATACGCAGTATTTT. Its protein product is CASSFGGDTQYF.

The chain is built from TRBV2 and TRBJ2-7, with D perhaps TRBD2 (5 bases). CDR3 length equals 11 residues. Deletions cut 6 bases from V and 3 bases from J, with 6 bases between. Germline V CDR1 and CDR2: SNHLY, FYNNEI. The CDR3 loop reads CASRDFYEQYF. CDR3 sequence (DNA): TGTGCCAGCAGGGACTTCTACGAGCAGTACTTC. Full variable domain (remainder filled in from reference TRBV2 and TRBJ2-7): EPEVTQTPSHQVTQMGQEVILRCVPISNHLYFYWYRQILGQKVEFLVSFYNNEISEKSEIFDDQFSVERPDGSNFTLKIRSTKLEDSAMYFCASRDFYEQYFGPGTRLTVT.

The V and J genes are TRBV5-5 and TRBJ2-2; a possible D gene is TRBD1 (7 bases). CDR1 and CDR2 from the germline V gene are SGHKS and YYEKEE (reference sequence). There are 17 residues in the CDR3. With 0 bases removed from V and 0 bases from J, the gap between germline ends came to 12 bases. The CDR3 protein is CASSLVPGGTNTGELFF. CDR3 nucleotide sequence: TGTGCCAGCAGCTTGGTCCCAGGGGGGACGAACACCGGGGAGCTGTTTTTT.

About this clone itself: This same CDR3 is encoded by further DNA sequences in the sample. The J gene is TRBJ2-4, the V gene TRBV7-9; perhaps TRBD2 as D (5 bases). V shed 3 bases and J shed 5 bases, with 5 bases lying between them. Per germline, CDR1 SEHNR and CDR2 FQNEAQ (reference sequence). The length of the CDR3 is 12 residues. The CDR3 nucleotides read TGTGCCAGCAGCTTCGGGGAAAACATTCAGTACTTC. Amino acid sequence: CASSFGENIQYF. The full variable domain, with the rest looked up from reference TRBV7-9 and TRBJ2-4, is DTGVSQNPRHKITKRGQNVTFRCDPISEHNRLYWYRQTLGQGPEFLTYFQNEAQLEKSRLLSDRFSAERPKGSFSTLEIQRTEQGDSAMYLCASSFGENIQYFGAGTRLSVL.

The DNA of the CDR3 is TGTGCCAGCAGCCCGCTGGGGGAGCAGTTCTTC. Protein: CASSPLGEQFF. The V call is TRBV7-9, the J call TRBJ2-1; D is undetermined. This CDR3 has 11 amino acids. Germline CDR1 SEHNR, CDR2 FQNEAQ (reference sequence). Trimming removed 5 bases at V and 10 bases at J, with 9 bases between.

As regards this clone: The sample holds other DNA sequences that translate to the same CDR3. The rearrangement uses TRBV6-5 and TRBJ2-3, with D unclear. The CDR3 totals 12 residues. Deletions cut 3 bases from V and 6 bases from J, with 7 bases between. CDR1 MNHEY and CDR2 SVGAGI come from the germline V gene. CDR3 bases: TGTGCCAGCAGTTATGATGGGGATACGCAGTATTTT. Its protein product is CASSYDGDTQYF.

The genes are TRBV12-5 and TRBJ2-7; D is uncertain. In germline, CDR1 is LGHNT, CDR2 FRNRAP. The CDR3 extends over 12 amino acids. Trimming shortened V by 1 base and J by 6 bases, and 7 bases separated the two germline ends. This chain's CDR3 is CASGLEIPEQYF. CDR3 DNA: TGTGCTAGTGGTTTGGAGATACCCGAGCAGTACTTC.

CDR3 DNA: TGTGCCAGCAGTCCTACAGGGGCGGGGCAGTACTTC. Translating gives CASSPTGAGQYF. This chain connects TRBV6-5 to TRBJ2-7; TRBD1 aligns across 7 bases. V shed 5 bases, J shed 9 bases, and the junction held 7 bases outside the gene matches. The CDR3 length is 12 residues. Germline loops: CDR1 MNHEY, CDR2 SVGAGI.

The chain recombines TRBV4-1 with TRBJ2-1; 9 positions agree with TRBD2. Germline V gene lookup returns CDR1 MGHRA and CDR2 YSYEKL. The CDR3 extends over 16 amino acids. Losses at the gene ends were 2 bases for V and 4 bases for J; bases not matched to a gene: 6. The CDR3 nucleotides read TGCGCCAGCAGCCAAACGAGACTAGCGGAATACAATGAGCAGTTCTTC. Amino acids: CASSQTRLAEYNEQFF.

V is TRBV28 and J is TRBJ1-1; D perhaps matches TRBD1 (6 bases). The CDR3 totals 15 residues. The germline V and J ends were trimmed by 5 bases and 1 base, with 14 bases remaining between them. The germline V gene has CDR1 MDHEN and CDR2 SYDVKM. The CDR3 coding sequence is TGTGCCAGCAGTAATTCCCTGGACAGGAACACTGAAGCTTTCTTT. Its translation is CASSNSLDRNTEAFF.

The gene calls are TRBV2 and TRBJ2-5; TRBD1 matches 7 bases. In germline, CDR1 is SNHLY, CDR2 FYNNEI. The CDR3 is 18 residues long. The junction had 16 bases not matched to a gene; V was cut back by 6 bases and J by 0 bases. The DNA for the CDR3 is TGTGCCAGCAGGATCCCCAATGGACAGGAACGCAACCAAGAGACCCAGTACTTC. Its translation: CASRIPNGQERNQETQYF.

The chain couples TRBV27 to TRBJ2-1; 11 nucleotides align to TRBD2. The CDR3 consists of 16 residues. In germline, CDR1 is MNHEY, CDR2 SMNVEV (reference sequence). Trimming removed 5 bases from V and 3 bases from J; junction bases left unmatched: 6. This CDR3 reads CASSLRLAGIYNEQFF. For the CDR3, the DNA is TGTGCCAGCAGTCTGCGACTAGCGGGGATCTACAATGAGCAGTTCTTC.

The chain combines TRBV29-1 with TRBJ2-2; 9 positions agree with TRBD1. V was clipped by 6 bases and J by 4 bases; unmatched bases: 6. Germline V gene lookup returns CDR1 SQVTM and CDR2 ANQGSEA. The CDR3 loop spans 14 amino acids. This CDR3 reads CSVAGTGITGELFF. In DNA form, the CDR3 reads TGCAGCGTGGCCGGGACAGGGATCACCGGGGAGCTGTTTTTT.

About this clone itself: The same CDR3 can be traced to other DNA sequences in this sample. J is TRBJ2-7 and V is TRBV5-6, with D unresolved. This CDR3 has 13 amino acids. V was shortened by 0 bases and J by 1 base, with 5 bases between the two germline ends. Germline V gene lookup returns CDR1 SGHDT and CDR2 YYEEEE. In DNA form, the CDR3 reads TGTGCCAGCAGCTTGGTGGTTTCCTACGAGCAGTACTTC. It codes for CASSLVVSYEQYF.

V gene TRBV6-6 combines with J gene TRBJ2-7, with D maybe TRBD1 (6 bases). Germline V gene sequence: CDR1 MNHNY, CDR2 SVGAGI (reference sequence). There are 14 residues in the CDR3. V lost 2 bases and J 4 bases, leaving 12 bases between the germline ends. The CDR3: CASSYHPDRYEQYF. CDR3 sequence (DNA): TGTGCCAGCAGTTACCATCCAGACAGGTACGAGCAGTACTTC.

This clone has a handful of counts. The chain carries TRBV4-3 and TRBJ2-5; D assignment may be TRBD1 or TRBD2 (5 bases each). The J call may be in error: the DNA end matches TRBJ2-7 better. The CDR3 has 13 residues. CDR1 LGHNA and CDR2 YSLEER come from the germline V gene. The CDR3 is CASSLGWGTEQYF. As DNA, the CDR3 is TGCGCCAGCAGCCTCGGGTGGGGGACCGAGCAGTACTTC.

This chain links TRBV11-2 with TRBJ2-2; 10 bases align to TRBD1. Germline CDR1 and CDR2: SGHAT and FQNNGV. V was clipped by 2 bases and J by 8 bases; unmatched bases: 5. The CDR3 runs 15 residues. CDR3 sequence reads: CASSLRQGAGGELFF. The CDR3 DNA reads as TGTGCCAGCAGCTTAAGACAGGGGGCTGGAGGGGAGCTGTTTTTT.

CDR3 coding DNA: TGCGCCAGCAGCCATTTAGCAGAGAACACTGAAGCTTTCTTT. As protein: CASSHLAENTEAFF. This chain uses TRBV4-1 with TRBJ1-1; D is undetermined. Germline CDR1 and CDR2: MGHRA and YSYEKL. The V gene lost 3 bases and the J gene lost 1 base, with 9 bases spanning the gap. The CDR3 is 14 residues long.

V usage is TRBV10-3 and J usage is TRBJ2-2; a weak D match, TRBD1 (6 bases). The CDR3 contains 18 residues. CDR1 and CDR2 from the germline V gene are ENHRY and SYGVKD. V lost 2 bases and J lost 3, with 19 bases in between. The CDR3 DNA reads TGTGCCATCAGTGAGCCTTACTCCTCTACAGGGCACACCGGGGAGCTGTTTTTT. It is translated as CAISEPYSSTGHTGELFF.

This clone was found once. The chain has TRBV2 and TRBJ2-3; TRBD1 aligns across 9 bases. V gave up 0 bases and J gave up 2 bases; unmatched junction bases: 24. CDR3 length: 23 residues. CDR1 is SNHLY, CDR2 FYNNEI, per germline. This chain's CDR3 is CASSEALLGFRTGEERHTDTQYF. As DNA, the CDR3 is TGTGCCAGCAGTGAAGCGCTTCTTGGGTTTCGGACAGGGGAGGAGCGTCACACAGATACGCAGTATTTT. The full variable domain, rest sourced from reference TRBV2 and TRBJ2-3, is EPEVTQTPSHQVTQMGQEVILRCVPISNHLYFYWYRQILGQKVEFLVSFYNNEISEKSEIFDDQFSVERPDGSNFTLKIRSTKLEDSAMYFCASSEALLGFRTGEERHTDTQYFGPGTRLTVL.

Details on this clone: At one end, the junction sequence differs from germline, possibly due to a read error. The chain employs TRBV7-7 and TRBJ2-2; 9 positions match TRBD2. CDR3 size: 17 residues. In germline, CDR1 is SSHAT, CDR2 FNYEAQ (reference sequence). The CDR3 sequence is CASSSNMGLAISGELFF. For the CDR3, the DNA is TGTGCTAGCAGCTCGAATATGGGACTAGCTATATCCGGGGAGCTGTTTTTT.

The V gene is TRBV27, the J gene TRBJ2-1; 11 nucleotides line up with TRBD2. CDR3 length: 14 amino acids. Germline CDR1 MNHEY, CDR2 SMNVEV (reference sequence). V dropped 5 bases and J dropped 8; count of bases not matched to a gene: 5. The CDR3 DNA reads as TGTGCCAGCAGTCTACTAGCGGGGGCGGATGAGCAGTTCTTC. It encodes CASSLLAGADEQFF.